This T cell receptor (beta chain) was sequenced for a study of blood T cell repertoires in COVID-19. Study as a whole: The United States, Italy and Spain provided the acute and convalescent COVID-19 samples. T cells, B-cell-depleted T cells, or PBMCs provided the cDNA or gDNA that served as material.

Seattle patient enrollment occurred during active infection, with longitudinal follow-up thereafter. Source study methods: For nucleated cells, counts were estimated from reference gene primer amplification. Only in-frame clones appear in the TCRdb table, and some are missing; sequencing was by immunoSEQ multiplex PCR. That table furnishes V, J and clone size, whereas the DNA furnished D and trimming. The sample lists 150,000 to 250,000 clones; 94% were seen once. This sequence originates from a man aged 25-45 years with COVID-19, enrolled during active disease. Sequencing was carried out using peripheral blood.

The DNA of the CDR3 is TGCGCCAGCAGCCCGAGGGACTTGGGTCGAGGAGAAAAACTGTTTTTT. This encodes CASSPRDLGRGEKLFF. This rearrangement joins TRBV4-1 to TRBJ1-4, with TRBD1 as a possible D gene (5 bases). V was trimmed by 4 bases and J by 8 bases, leaving 20 bases between them. Germline CDR1 reads MGHRA; CDR2 reads YSYEKL. The CDR3 covers 16 residues.